This is a list of T cell receptor beta chains from one sample in a study of blood T cells in healthy people across ages. TCRdb re-derived calls from the 5' RACE reads in MiXCR, one entry per CDR3 protein. Here the sample spans 650,000 to 1,000,000 distinct CDR3 sequences, 35% to 40% being singletons. Sequences were obtained from blood. These receptors all come from a man in his late teens or twenties in good health. The CDR3 runs from the conserved cysteine through the conserved F or W. Fields, in order: clone size, D gene, J gene, V gene, CDR3 DNA, CDR3 protein. A D gene is named only where the DNA matches it firmly. Clone size is not always given. Where it is, it says once, few, many or a class for expanded clones.

>-|TRBD1|TRBJ1-2|TRBV6-5
TGTGCCAGCGCGGACAGGGATTATGGCTACACCTTC
CASADRDYGYTF
>few|TRBD1|TRBJ2-1|TRBV27
TGTGCCAGCAGTTCGAGGACAGGGTTGAGCAATGAGCAGTTCTTC
CASSSRTGLSNEQFF
>-|-|TRBJ1-5|TRBV6-1
TGTGCCAGCAGTCCTAATTCGGGCCATACACGCGGGCAGCCCCAGCATTTT
CASSPNSGHTRGQPQHF
>-|-|TRBJ2-5|TRBV5-1
TGCGCCAGCAGCTTCAGTTATGGGGGGACTCAGGAGAGCCAGTACTTC
CASSFSYGGTQESQYF
>many|-|TRBJ2-4|TRBV21-1
TGTGCCAGTCAAGAAGACCGGGGCATTCAGTACTTC
CASQEDRGIQYF
>-|-|TRBJ2-1|TRBV29-1
TGCAGCGTTGAAGATCTTGCGGACCAAGAGACCCAGTTCTTC
CSVEDLADQETQFF
>-|TRBD1|TRBJ2-1|TRBV20-1
TGCAGTGCCAGTAAAACAGGGGGATACAATGAGCAGTTCTTC
CSASKTGGYNEQFF
>few|-|TRBJ2-6|TRBV6-2/TRBV6-3
TGTGCCAGCAGCCCAGGGTTCTCTGGGGCCAACGTCCTGACTTTC
CASSPGFSGANVLTF
>many|TRBD2|TRBJ2-5|TRBV29-1
TGCAGCGTTGCGGGGACTAGCGTCGGATCAGAGACCCAGTACTTC
CSVAGTSVGSETQYF
>few|TRBD1|TRBJ2-3|TRBV12-5
TGTGCTAGTGGTTTGGTAATCCGGACAGGGGGCACAGATACGCAGTATTTT
CASGLVIRTGGTDTQYF
>-|TRBD1|TRBJ2-3|TRBV7-8
TGTGCCAGCAGCTTAAGGATCAGGGGGAAAACAGATACGCAGTATTTT
CASSLRIRGKTDTQYF
>many|-|TRBJ2-3|TRBV3-1
TGTGCCAGCAGCCAAGTGGGGCCTCGTACGCAGTATTTT
CASSQVGPRTQYF
>-|TRBD2|TRBJ2-7|TRBV7-2
TGTGCCTGCAGCTTAGGGTCGGGAGGGAAACGGCAGTACTTC
CACSLGSGGKRQYF
>few|-|TRBJ2-5|TRBV7-8
TGTGCCTTGACGGGGGAGACCCAGTACTTC
CALTGETQYF
>few|TRBD1|TRBJ1-5|TRBV19
TGTGCCAGCATGCACAGGGGTTATAGCAATCAGCCCCAGCATTTT
CASMHRGYSNQPQHF
>many|-|TRBJ2-3|TRBV12-3/TRBV12-4
TGTGCCAGCAGAATGGGGACAACCCTAGATACGCAGTATTTT
CASRMGTTLDTQYF
>few|-|TRBJ1-5|TRBV4-2
TGTGCCAGCAGCCAAGATTATATTAGTACCCTCAATCAGCCCCAGCATTTT
CASSQDYISTLNQPQHF